The clone carrying this T cell receptor (beta chain) was observed a handful of times. Its target is not known. PCR involved 60 Vbeta and 13 Jbeta primers. Assay: immunoSEQ multiplex PCR; the TCRdb copy retains only in-frame clones and omits some. Here the sample spans around 150,000 clones, 80% being singletons. CDR3 length: 14 amino acids. The germline V gene has CDR1 MDHEN and CDR2 SYDVKM. V gave up 5 bases and J gave up 7 bases, with 14 bases separating them. The data originate from a study of cytomegalovirus exposure and HLA in healthy donors. Study results and caveats: Researchers counted approximately 160 TCR beta chains as cytomegalovirus-associated.

Material: PBMCs. The receptor was isolated from a woman between 40 and 55 years old in good health and CMV-seronegative. The V gene is TRBV28, the J gene TRBJ1-4; possible D gene TRBD1, 5 bases. The CDR3 sequence is CASSTPGRLEKLFF. In nucleotides, the CDR3 is TGTGCCAGCAGTACCCCAGGGAGGCTTGAAAAACTGTTTTTT.